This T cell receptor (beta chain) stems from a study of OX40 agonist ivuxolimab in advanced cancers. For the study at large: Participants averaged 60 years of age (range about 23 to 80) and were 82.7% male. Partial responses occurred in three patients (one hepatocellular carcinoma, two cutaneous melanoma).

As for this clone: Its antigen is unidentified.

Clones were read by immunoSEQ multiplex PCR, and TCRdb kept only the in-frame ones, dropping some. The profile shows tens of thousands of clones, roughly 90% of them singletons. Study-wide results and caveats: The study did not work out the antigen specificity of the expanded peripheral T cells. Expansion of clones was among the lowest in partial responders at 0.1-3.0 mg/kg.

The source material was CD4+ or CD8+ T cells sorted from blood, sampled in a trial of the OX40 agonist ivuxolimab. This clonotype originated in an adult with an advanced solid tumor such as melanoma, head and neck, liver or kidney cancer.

The CDR3 coding sequence is TGTGCCAGCAGCTCAGGACAGGGCAATATAGGGGAGCTGTTTTTT. Protein: CASSSGQGNIGELFF. The chain has TRBV11-3 and TRBJ2-2; 8 bases match TRBD1. CDR1 and CDR2 (germline): SGHNT, YENEEA. CDR3 length: 15 residues. Trimming at V came to 4 bases and at J to 8 bases, leaving 9 bases not matched to a gene. Full variable domain (missing parts from reference TRBV11-3 and TRBJ2-2): EAGVVQSPRYKIIEKKQPVAFWCNPISGHNTLYWYLQNLGQGPELLIRYENEEAVDDSQLPKDRFSAERLKGVDSTLKIQPAELGDSAVYLCASSSGQGNIGELFFGEGSRLTVL.